Sequencing of this TCR beta chain was carried out in a study of CD8 T cells in Susac syndrome. Random hexamers served to reverse transcribe roughly 0.45 to 1 ug RNA. Across 54 Vbeta and 13 Jbeta, TCR beta CDR3 was amplified with immunoSEQ multiplex PCR. One entry per CDR3 protein results from TCRdb running MiXCR on the immunoSEQ multiplex PCR reads. This sample has 65,000 to 80,000 distinct CDR3 sequences; roughly nine tenths occur once, and the top ten carry 0.5% to 0.6%. Trimming cost V 5 bases and J 12 bases, with 14 bases left between them. The CDR3 is 12 amino acids. The V gene's germline CDR1 is LNHNV and CDR2 YYDKDF (reference sequence).

The J gene is TRBJ2-1, the V gene TRBV15; D could derive from TRBD1 or TRBD2 (5 bases each). The receptor was isolated from a human donor with multiple sclerosis. The specimen was CD8+ T cells from PBMCs. CDR3 region: CATSPGTFWQFF. Here the CDR3 DNA reads TGTGCCACCAGCCCCGGGACCTTCTGGCAGTTCTTC.